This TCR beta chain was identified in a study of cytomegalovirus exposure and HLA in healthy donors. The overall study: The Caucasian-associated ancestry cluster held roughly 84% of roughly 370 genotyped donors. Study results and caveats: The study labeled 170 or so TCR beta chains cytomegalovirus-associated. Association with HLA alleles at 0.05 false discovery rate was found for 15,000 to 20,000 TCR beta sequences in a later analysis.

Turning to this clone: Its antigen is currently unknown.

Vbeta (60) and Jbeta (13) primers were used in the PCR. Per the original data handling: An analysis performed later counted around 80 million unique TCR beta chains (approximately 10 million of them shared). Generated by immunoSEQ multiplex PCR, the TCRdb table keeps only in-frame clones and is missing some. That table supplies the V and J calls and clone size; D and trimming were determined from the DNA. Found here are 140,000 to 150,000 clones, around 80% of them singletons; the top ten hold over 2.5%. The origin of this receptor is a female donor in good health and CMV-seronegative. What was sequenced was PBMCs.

CDR3 protein: CASSDRVGQPQHF. CDR3 nucleotides: TGTGCCAGCAGCGACAGGGTGGGACAGCCCCAGCATTTT. The chain employs TRBV27 and TRBJ1-5; 7 nucleotides align to TRBD1. The CDR3 length is 13 residues. Germline trimming cut 6 bases from V and 7 bases from J; bases unmatched to any gene: 6. CDR1 and CDR2 (germline): MNHEY, SMNVEV (reference sequence).